The present T cell receptor (beta chain) was sequenced within a study of CD8+ T cells in alopecia areata. Study-wide context: Tofacitinib therapy lasting 6 to 18 months was followed by 6 months off drug.

Regarding treatment: oral pan-JAK inhibitor, 5-10 mg twice daily. Samples from alopecia areata patients were lesional scalp punch biopsies and peripheral blood. V trimming: 0 bases; J trimming: 2 bases; junction bases outside the gene matches: 3. Per the germline V gene, CDR1 is SGDLS and CDR2 is YYNGEE. CDR3 length: 15 residues. Isolated RNA was reverse transcribed into cDNA used as the sequencing template. Profiled with immunoSEQ multiplex PCR; TCRdb holds only in-frame clones, not every one. The sample holds approximately 160,000 clones; approximately 62% are singletons and the top ten take more than 13%.

This sample comprised CD4+ T cells sorted from blood, obtained at week 24, from a patient treated with tofacitinib. The source is a human donor with alopecia areata. The chain uses TRBV9 and TRBJ1-2, with 8 bases matching TRBD1. CDR3 protein: CASSVAGTGNYGYTF. In nucleotides, the CDR3 is TGTGCCAGCAGCGTAGCAGGGACAGGCAACTATGGCTACACCTTC.